A selection of T cell receptor beta chains follows, all from one sample in a study of blood T cell repertoires in COVID-19. The method was immunoSEQ multiplex PCR; TCRdb's version includes in-frame clones alone and lacks a portion of them. The data show around 26,000 clones, 75% to 90% seen once. The material sequenced was peripheral blood. These receptors came from a human donor in a cohort sampled during active COVID-19. Both conserved end residues are trimmed from each CDR3. A D gene is named only where the DNA matches it firmly.

D gene: -; V gene: TRBV6-5; J gene: TRBJ2-7; CDR3 length: 11; CDR3 protein: ASSYRELYEQY
D gene: -; V gene: TRBV19; J gene: TRBJ2-1; CDR3 length: 13; CDR3 protein: ATSSEAGSYNEQF
D gene: -; V gene: TRBV5-5; J gene: TRBJ2-1; CDR3 length: 13; CDR3 protein: ASSSGSQGINEQF
D gene: -; V gene: TRBV21-1; J gene: TRBJ1-1; CDR3 length: 12; CDR3 protein: ASSKWRLNTEAF
D gene: -; V gene: TRBV4-2; J gene: TRBJ1-6; CDR3 length: 14; CDR3 protein: ASSQDLGGANSPLH
D gene: -; V gene: TRBV2; J gene: TRBJ1-1; CDR3 length: 11; CDR3 protein: ASSTVENTEAF
D gene: -; V gene: TRBV4-1; J gene: TRBJ2-3; CDR3 length: 14; CDR3 protein: ASSQDLRLATDTQY
D gene: TRBD1; V gene: TRBV25-1; J gene: TRBJ1-2; CDR3 length: 11; CDR3 protein: ASSASGGSGYT
D gene: -; V gene: TRBV6-5; J gene: TRBJ1-1; CDR3 length: 12; CDR3 protein: ASSYVGQNTEAF
D gene: -; V gene: TRBV11-2; J gene: TRBJ2-1; CDR3 length: 12; CDR3 protein: ASSMRAGYNEQF
D gene: TRBD1; V gene: TRBV5-1; J gene: TRBJ2-1; CDR3 length: 14; CDR3 protein: ASSLFGGRGQHEQF
D gene: -; V gene: TRBV28; J gene: TRBJ1-3; CDR3 length: 14; CDR3 protein: ASISTTPTTGNTIY
D gene: TRBD2; V gene: TRBV6-2/TRBV6-3; J gene: TRBJ2-1; CDR3 length: 12; CDR3 protein: ASSYGASGNEQF
D gene: -; V gene: TRBV27; J gene: TRBJ2-7; CDR3 length: 12; CDR3 protein: ASSFSDTAYEQY
D gene: -; V gene: TRBV7-3; J gene: TRBJ2-5; CDR3 length: 13; CDR3 protein: ASSPSQGGQETQY
D gene: TRBD1; V gene: TRBV5-6; J gene: TRBJ2-7; CDR3 length: 14; CDR3 protein: ASSSLRDRGQFLEY
D gene: -; V gene: TRBV7-3; J gene: TRBJ2-7; CDR3 length: 13; CDR3 protein: ASSLGPLRNYEQY
D gene: -; V gene: TRBV29-1; J gene: TRBJ2-1; CDR3 length: 13; CDR3 protein: SVEGTSPHFYEQF
D gene: TRBD2; V gene: TRBV6-2/TRBV6-3; J gene: TRBJ2-2; CDR3 length: 17; CDR3 protein: ASSYTSLGLAGTTGELF
D gene: TRBD1; V gene: TRBV19; J gene: TRBJ2-7; CDR3 length: 10; CDR3 protein: ASRQGGNEQY
D gene: TRBD1; V gene: TRBV2; J gene: TRBJ2-7; CDR3 length: 12; CDR3 protein: ASSLPGQRYEQY
D gene: -; V gene: TRBV2; J gene: TRBJ1-5; CDR3 length: 11; CDR3 protein: ASSEGSVQPQH
D gene: TRBD1; V gene: TRBV7-2; J gene: TRBJ2-5; CDR3 length: 12; CDR3 protein: ASSPDRVLETQY
D gene: TRBD1; V gene: TRBV7-8; J gene: TRBJ1-2; CDR3 length: 11; CDR3 protein: ASNARGNYGYT
D gene: TRBD2; V gene: TRBV3-1/TRBV3-2; J gene: TRBJ2-5; CDR3 length: 15; CDR3 protein: ASTPRSGRAGQETQY
D gene: TRBD1; V gene: TRBV10-3; J gene: TRBJ2-7; CDR3 length: 13; CDR3 protein: AISERQGSSYEQY
D gene: -; V gene: TRBV11-2; J gene: TRBJ1-6; CDR3 length: 14; CDR3 protein: ASSIQQGLHNSPLH
D gene: -; V gene: TRBV19; J gene: TRBJ2-1; CDR3 length: 16; CDR3 protein: ASSRSPRGSGRDHEQF
D gene: -; V gene: TRBV27; J gene: TRBJ2-3; CDR3 length: 15; CDR3 protein: ASSRDFAGYRTDTQY
D gene: -; V gene: TRBV7-8; J gene: TRBJ1-5; CDR3 length: 13; CDR3 protein: ASSSQGNSNQPQH
D gene: -; V gene: TRBV3-1/TRBV3-2; J gene: TRBJ2-1; CDR3 length: 9; CDR3 protein: ASSQARGKF
D gene: -; V gene: TRBV13; J gene: TRBJ1-3; CDR3 length: 10; CDR3 protein: ASSLGGDTIY
D gene: -; V gene: TRBV7-2; J gene: TRBJ2-3; CDR3 length: 11; CDR3 protein: AGRGRGTDTQY
D gene: -; V gene: TRBV29-1; J gene: TRBJ2-5; CDR3 length: 13; CDR3 protein: SVESYRRIQETQY
D gene: -; V gene: TRBV7-2; J gene: TRBJ1-6; CDR3 length: 16; CDR3 protein: ASSFGAAGMTYNSPLH
D gene: -; V gene: TRBV15; J gene: TRBJ2-3; CDR3 length: 10; CDR3 protein: ATSRDVSRQY
D gene: -; V gene: TRBV7-9; J gene: TRBJ2-3; CDR3 length: 13; CDR3 protein: ASSLVSGVLDTQY
D gene: -; V gene: TRBV5-1; J gene: TRBJ2-3; CDR3 length: 11; CDR3 protein: ASSLTVSDTQY
D gene: TRBD1; V gene: TRBV2; J gene: TRBJ2-7; CDR3 length: 12; CDR3 protein: ASSKQGVANEQY
D gene: -; V gene: TRBV28; J gene: TRBJ1-5; CDR3 length: 14; CDR3 protein: ASSFGSGHFNQPQH
D gene: TRBD2; V gene: TRBV4-2; J gene: TRBJ2-5; CDR3 length: 14; CDR3 protein: ASSPRGSGGYETQY
D gene: TRBD2; V gene: TRBV10-3; J gene: TRBJ2-7; CDR3 length: 14; CDR3 protein: AISDTSSGGADEQY
D gene: TRBD2; V gene: TRBV10-2; J gene: TRBJ2-7; CDR3 length: 13; CDR3 protein: ASSELGTSLFVPY
D gene: TRBD2; V gene: TRBV11-3; J gene: -; CDR3 length: 12; CDR3 protein: ASSLRTPGLAQF
D gene: -; V gene: TRBV5-4; J gene: TRBJ1-2; CDR3 length: 12; CDR3 protein: ASSLPNGLYGYT
D gene: TRBD2; V gene: TRBV27; J gene: TRBJ2-7; CDR3 length: 13; CDR3 protein: ASRITSGSTYEQY
D gene: TRBD2; V gene: TRBV6-6; J gene: TRBJ2-1; CDR3 length: 16; CDR3 protein: ASSQTSGRAVGWAQQF
D gene: TRBD1; V gene: TRBV7-8; J gene: TRBJ1-2; CDR3 length: 12; CDR3 protein: ASSGGTGVGGYT